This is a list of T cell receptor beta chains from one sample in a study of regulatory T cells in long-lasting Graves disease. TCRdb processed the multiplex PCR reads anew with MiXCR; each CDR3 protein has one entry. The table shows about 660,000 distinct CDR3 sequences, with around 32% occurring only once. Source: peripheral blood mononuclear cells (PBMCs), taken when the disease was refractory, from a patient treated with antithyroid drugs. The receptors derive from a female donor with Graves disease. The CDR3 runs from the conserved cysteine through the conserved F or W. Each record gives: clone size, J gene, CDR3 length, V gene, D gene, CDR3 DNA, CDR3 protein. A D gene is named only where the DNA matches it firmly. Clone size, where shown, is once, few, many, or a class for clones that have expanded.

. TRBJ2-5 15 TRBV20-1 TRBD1 TGCAGTGCTAGAGATTCTGCAGGGGGCAGAGAGACCCAGTACTTC CSARDSAGGRETQYF
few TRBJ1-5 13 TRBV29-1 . TGCAGCGTTGAATTGGACGGTAATCAGCCCCAGCATTTT CSVELDGNQPQHF
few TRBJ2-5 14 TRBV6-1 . TGTGCCAGCAGTGAATTTCTCAGGGGAGAGACCCAGTACTTC CASSEFLRGETQYF
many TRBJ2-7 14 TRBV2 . TGTGCCAGCAGTGGACGGTTAAGCTCCTACGAGCAGTACTTC CASSGRLSSYEQYF
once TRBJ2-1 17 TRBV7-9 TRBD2 TGTGCCAGCAGCCCGGGACTAGCGGGAGGGCCGGGCAATGAGCAGTTCTTC CASSPGLAGGPGNEQFF
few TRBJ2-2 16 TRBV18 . TGTGCCAGCTCACCATTTGGGCAGGCGAACACCGGGGAGCTGTTTTTT CASSPFGQANTGELFF
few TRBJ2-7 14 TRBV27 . TGTGCCAGCAGTTTGGCGGGGCCGGGGTACGAGCAGTACTTC CASSLAGPGYEQYF
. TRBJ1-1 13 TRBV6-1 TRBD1 TGTGCCAGCAGCCCCCAGGGGGTAACTGAAGCTTTCTTT CASSPQGVTEAFF
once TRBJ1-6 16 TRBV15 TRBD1 TGTGCCACCAGCAGAGATAACAGGGGTCGTAATTCACCCCTCCACTTT CATSRDNRGRNSPLHF
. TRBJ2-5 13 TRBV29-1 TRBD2 TGCAGCGTTGGGGAGGGACCCGGAGAGACCCAGTACTTC CSVGEGPGETQYF
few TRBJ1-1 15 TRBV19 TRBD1 TGTGCCAGTAGTGACCGGACAGGGTTGGTCACTGAAGCTTTCTTT CASSDRTGLVTEAFF
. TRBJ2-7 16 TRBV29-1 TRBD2 TGCAGCGTTGAAAAGTCAAGTCTAGCGGAATCCTACGAGCAGTACTTC CSVEKSSLAESYEQYF
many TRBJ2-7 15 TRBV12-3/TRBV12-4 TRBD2 TGTGCCAGCAGTTTAAGTCGGGGAGGGTGGTACGAGCAGTACTTC CASSLSRGGWYEQYF
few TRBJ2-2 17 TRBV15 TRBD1 TGTGCCACCAGCAGGGCCGGGACAGGGGGCAACACCGGGGAGCTGTTTTTT CATSRAGTGGNTGELFF
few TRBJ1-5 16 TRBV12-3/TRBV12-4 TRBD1 TGTGCCAGCAGTTTATTAGGCAGGGGGAGCAATCAGCCCCAGCATTTT CASSLLGRGSNQPQHF
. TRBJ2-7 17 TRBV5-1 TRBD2 TGCGCCAGCAGCATAGGACTAGCCCTTAGGAGCTCCTACGAGCAGTACTTC CASSIGLALRSSYEQYF
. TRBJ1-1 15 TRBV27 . TGTGCCAGCACCTTGGTGGCGGGAGCAAACACTGAAGCTTTCTTT CASTLVAGANTEAFF
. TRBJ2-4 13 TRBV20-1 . TGCAGTGCTAGAAACATAGCCAAAAACATTCAGTACTTC CSARNIAKNIQYF
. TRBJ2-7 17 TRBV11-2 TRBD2 TGTGCCAGCAGCCCCTCCCGACTAGCGGGAGGGAACTACGAGCAGTACTTC CASSPSRLAGGNYEQYF
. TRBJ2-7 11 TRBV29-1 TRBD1 TGCAGCGTTGTGGACAGGGGCGAGCAGTACTTC CSVVDRGEQYF
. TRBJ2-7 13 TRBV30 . TGTGCCTGGAACCCCGGGACATCGGGGGAGCAGTACTTC CAWNPGTSGEQYF
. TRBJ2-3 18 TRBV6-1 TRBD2 TGTGCCAGCAACGCCCCCAGGACTAGCGGGCCTAGCACAGATACGCAGTATTTT CASNAPRTSGPSTDTQYF
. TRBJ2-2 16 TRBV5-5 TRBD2 TGTGCCAGCAGCGAGACTAGCGGGAGTCCCACCGGGGAGCTGTTTTTT CASSETSGSPTGELFF
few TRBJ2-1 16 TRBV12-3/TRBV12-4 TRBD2 TGTGCCAGCAGTTTTGCTCCAGCGGGAGGTCAAAATGAGCAGTTCTTC CASSFAPAGGQNEQFF
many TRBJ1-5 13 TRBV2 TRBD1 TGTGCCAGCAGCGGGGACAGCTATCAGCCCCAGCATTTT CASSGDSYQPQHF
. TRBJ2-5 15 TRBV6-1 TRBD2 TGTGCCAGCACCGTAGCGGGAGGGCTGGAAGAGACCCAGTACTTC CASTVAGGLEETQYF
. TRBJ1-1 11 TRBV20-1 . TGCAGTGCTAGAGGGGGTAGCGGAGCTTTCTTT CSARGGSGAFF
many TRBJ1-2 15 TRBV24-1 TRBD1 TGTGCCACCAGTGAGCCGACGGGACAGGGTCATGGCTACACCTTC CATSEPTGQGHGYTF
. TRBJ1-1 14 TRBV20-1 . TGCAGTGCTAGAGCAGGGGTTAAAGAAACTGAAGCTTTCTTT CSARAGVKETEAFF
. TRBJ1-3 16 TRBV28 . TGTGCCAGCAGTTCAATTACAGGGACCTCTGGAAGCACCATATATTTT CASSSITGTSGSTIYF
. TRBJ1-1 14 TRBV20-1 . TGCAGTGCTAGAGCAGGAGAAAGTTCCACTGAAGCTTTCTTT CSARAGESSTEAFF
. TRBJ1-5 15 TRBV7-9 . TGTGCCAGCAGCAGCCAGGACGGCAGCAATCAGCCCCAGCATTTT CASSSQDGSNQPQHF
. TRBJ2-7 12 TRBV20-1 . TGCAGTGCTAGAGATCTTAGCTACGAGCAGTACTTC CSARDLSYEQYF
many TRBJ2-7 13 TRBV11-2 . TGTGCCAGCAGCTTAGGGGCCGGGTACGAGCAGTACTTC CASSLGAGYEQYF
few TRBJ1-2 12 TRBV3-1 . TGTGCCAGCAGCCAAGAAGGGGTTGGCTACACCTTC CASSQEGVGYTF
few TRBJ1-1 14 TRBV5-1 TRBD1 TGCGCCAGCAGCGAAAATACAGGGGTTCCTGAAGCTTTCTTT CASSENTGVPEAFF
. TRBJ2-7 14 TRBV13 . TGTGCCAGCAGCTTACTAGGGGATGCGGGCGAGCAGTACTTC CASSLLGDAGEQYF
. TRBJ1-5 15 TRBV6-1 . TGTGCCAGCAGTGTTCAGGATTATAGCAATCAGCCCCAGCATTTT CASSVQDYSNQPQHF
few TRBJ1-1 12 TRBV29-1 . TGCAGCGCCGGGATGACGAGGACTGAAGCTTTCTTT CSAGMTRTEAFF
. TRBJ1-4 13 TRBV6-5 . TGTGCCAGCAGTTACCAGTCAGCTGAAAAACTGTTTTTT CASSYQSAEKLFF
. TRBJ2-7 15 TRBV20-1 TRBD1 TGCAGTGCCGAACGATCCACGGGACAGCGCTACGAGCAGTACTTC CSAERSTGQRYEQYF
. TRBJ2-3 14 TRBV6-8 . TGTGCCAGCAGCTACAGGGAGGGCACAGATACGCAGTATTTT CASSYREGTDTQYF
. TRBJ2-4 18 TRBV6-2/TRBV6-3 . TGTGCCAGCAGGGACACCGTAGGATTACGGCTAGCCAAAAACATTCAGTACTTC CASRDTVGLRLAKNIQYF
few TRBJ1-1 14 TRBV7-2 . TGTGCCAGCAGCCCTTACGAGAAGGCCACTGAAGCTTTCTTT CASSPYEKATEAFF
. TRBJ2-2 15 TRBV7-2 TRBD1 TGTGCCAGCAGCCCCGAGGGCCAGGGGGCCGGGGAGCTGTTTTTT CASSPEGQGAGELFF
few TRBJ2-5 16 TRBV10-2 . TGCGCCAGCAGTGAGTCAGGCCTGGGAGCCCAAGAGACCCAGTACTTC CASSESGLGAQETQYF
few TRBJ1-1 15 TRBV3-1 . TGTGCCAGCAGCCAAAGCAGGGAGTATGACACTGAAGCTTTCTTT CASSQSREYDTEAFF
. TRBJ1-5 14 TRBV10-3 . TGTGCCATCAGTGGTTCAGGTAGCAATCAGCCCCAGCATTTT CAISGSGSNQPQHF
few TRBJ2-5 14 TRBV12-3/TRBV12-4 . TGTGCCAGCAGCTTGGTTGGATTCCAAGAGACCCAGTACTTC CASSLVGFQETQYF
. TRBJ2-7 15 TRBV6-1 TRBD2 TGTGCCAGCAGTGAAGCGGCTAGCGGGAATGGCGAGCAGTACTTC CASSEAASGNGEQYF
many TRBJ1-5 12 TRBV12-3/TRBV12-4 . TGTGCCAGCAGTACCCTTGGGCAGCCCCAGCATTTT CASSTLGQPQHF
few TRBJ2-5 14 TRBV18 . TGTGCCAGCTCACCACCGCTCAGGGGAGAGACCCAGTACTTC CASSPPLRGETQYF
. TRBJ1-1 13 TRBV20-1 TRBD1 TGCAGTGCTAGAGGACAGGGGGTCACTGAAGCTTTCTTT CSARGQGVTEAFF
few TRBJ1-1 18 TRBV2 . TGTGCCAGCATCCCCGCCGGCAGGGCAGAATTTCTGAGGACTGAAGCTTTCTTT CASIPAGRAEFLRTEAFF
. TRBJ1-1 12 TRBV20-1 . TGCAGTGCCGCCAGGGCGAACGCTGAAGCTTTCTTT CSAARANAEAFF
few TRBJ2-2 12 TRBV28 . TGTGCCAGCACTTCTACCACCGGGGAGCTGTTTTTT CASTSTTGELFF
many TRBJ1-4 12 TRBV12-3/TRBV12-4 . TGTGCCAGCGCGAGGGGGGAGGAAAAACTGTTTTTT CASARGEEKLFF
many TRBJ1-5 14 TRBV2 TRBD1 TGTGCCAGCAGTGCTACAGGGGAAGGTCAGCCCCAGCATTTT CASSATGEGQPQHF
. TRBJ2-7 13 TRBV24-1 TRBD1 TGTGCCACCAGTGATAGGACAGGGAACGAGCAGTACTTC CATSDRTGNEQYF
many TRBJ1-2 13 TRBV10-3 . TGTGCCATCAGTGAGCCCGGTCTGTATGGCTACACCTTC CAISEPGLYGYTF